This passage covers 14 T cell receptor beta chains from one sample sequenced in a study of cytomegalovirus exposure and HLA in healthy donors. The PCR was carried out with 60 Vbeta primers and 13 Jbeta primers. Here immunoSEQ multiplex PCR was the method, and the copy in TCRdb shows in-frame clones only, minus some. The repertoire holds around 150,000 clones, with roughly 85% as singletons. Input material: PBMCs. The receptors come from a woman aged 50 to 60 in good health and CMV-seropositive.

Here the CDR3 DNA reads TGTGCCAGCAGCGTAATAGGAGGAAGTAGGAATGAGCAGTTCTTC. Translation: CASSVIGGSRNEQFF. This sequence joins TRBV9 and TRBJ2-1, with a possible D match to TRBD2 (5 bases). CDR3 length equals 15 residues. V shed 1 base and J shed 7 bases, with 15 bases lying between them. From germline, CDR1 is SGDLS and CDR2 YYNGEE.

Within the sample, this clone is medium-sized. CDR3: CASSQGTSGSYNEQFF. In DNA, the CDR3 is TGCGCCAGCAGCCAAGGGACTAGCGGCTCCTACAATGAGCAGTTCTTC. The chain is built from TRBV4-3 and TRBJ2-1; 10 bases agree with TRBD2. The junction had 0 bases not matched to a gene; V was cut back by 1 base and J by 0 bases. The germline gives CDR1 LGHNA, CDR2 YSLEER. The CDR3 loop spans 16 amino acids.

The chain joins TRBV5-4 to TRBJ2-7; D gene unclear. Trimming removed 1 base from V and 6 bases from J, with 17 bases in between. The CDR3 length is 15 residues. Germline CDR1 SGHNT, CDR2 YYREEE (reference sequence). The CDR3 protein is CASSLSNSPSAEQYF. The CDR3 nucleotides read TGTGCCAGCAGCTTGTCAAACAGTCCTTCGGCCGAGCAGTACTTC.

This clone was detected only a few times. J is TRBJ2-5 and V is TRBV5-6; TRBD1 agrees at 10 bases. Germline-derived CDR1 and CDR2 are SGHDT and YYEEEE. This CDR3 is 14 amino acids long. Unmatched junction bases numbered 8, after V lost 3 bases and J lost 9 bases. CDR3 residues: CASSYGTGASSQYF. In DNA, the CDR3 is TGTGCCAGCAGCTATGGGACAGGGGCCTCCTCCCAGTACTTC.

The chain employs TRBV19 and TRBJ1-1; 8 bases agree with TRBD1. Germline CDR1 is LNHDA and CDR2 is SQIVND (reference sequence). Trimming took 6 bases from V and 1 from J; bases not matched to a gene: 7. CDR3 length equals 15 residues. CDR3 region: CASSFTGQANTEAFF. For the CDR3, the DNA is TGTGCCAGTAGCTTTACGGGACAGGCGAACACTGAAGCTTTCTTT.

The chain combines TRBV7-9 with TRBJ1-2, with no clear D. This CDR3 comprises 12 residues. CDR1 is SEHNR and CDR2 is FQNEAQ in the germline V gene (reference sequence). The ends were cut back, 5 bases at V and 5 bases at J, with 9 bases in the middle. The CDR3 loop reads CASSPRGYGYTF. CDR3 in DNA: TGTGCCAGCAGCCCCCGAGGGTATGGCTACACCTTC.

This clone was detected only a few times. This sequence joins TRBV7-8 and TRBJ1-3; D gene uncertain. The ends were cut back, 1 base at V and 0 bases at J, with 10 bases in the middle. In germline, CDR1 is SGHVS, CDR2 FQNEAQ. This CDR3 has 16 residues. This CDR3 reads CASSLVSLSSGNTIYF. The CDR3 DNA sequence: TGTGCCAGCAGCTTAGTGTCACTGAGCTCTGGAAACACCATATATTTT. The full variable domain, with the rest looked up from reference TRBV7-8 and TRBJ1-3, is GAGVSQSPRYKVAKRGQDVALRCDPISGHVSLFWYQQALGQGPEFLTYFQNEAQLDKSGLPSDRFFAERPEGSVSTLKIQRTQQEDSAVYLCASSLVSLSSGNTIYFGEGSWLTVV.

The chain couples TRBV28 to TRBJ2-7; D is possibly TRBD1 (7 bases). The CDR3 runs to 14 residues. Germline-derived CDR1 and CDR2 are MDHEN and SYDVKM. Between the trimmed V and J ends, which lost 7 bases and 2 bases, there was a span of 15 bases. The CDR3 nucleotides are TGTGCCAGCACCCAGGGGGGCTATCCCTACGAGCAGTACTTC. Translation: CASTQGGYPYEQYF.

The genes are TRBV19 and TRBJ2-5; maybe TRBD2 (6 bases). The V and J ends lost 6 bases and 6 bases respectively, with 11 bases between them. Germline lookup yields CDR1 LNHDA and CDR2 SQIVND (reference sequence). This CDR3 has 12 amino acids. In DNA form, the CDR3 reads TGTGCCAGTAGCCGGGACTTGAAGACCCAGTACTTC. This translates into CASSRDLKTQYF.

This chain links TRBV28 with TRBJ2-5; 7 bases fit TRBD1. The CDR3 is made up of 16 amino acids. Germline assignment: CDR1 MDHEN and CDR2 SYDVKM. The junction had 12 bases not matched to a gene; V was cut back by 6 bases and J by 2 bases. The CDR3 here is CASRPWGTANQETQYF. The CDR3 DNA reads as TGTGCCAGCAGACCATGGGGGACAGCGAATCAAGAGACCCAGTACTTC.

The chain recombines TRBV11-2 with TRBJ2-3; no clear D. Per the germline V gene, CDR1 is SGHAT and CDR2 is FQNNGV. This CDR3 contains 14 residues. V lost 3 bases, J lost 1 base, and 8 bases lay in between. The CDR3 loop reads CASSFPFGTDTQYF. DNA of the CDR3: TGTGCCAGCAGCTTCCCGTTCGGCACAGATACGCAGTATTTT. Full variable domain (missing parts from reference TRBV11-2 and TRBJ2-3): EAGVAQSPRYKIIEKRQSVAFWCNPISGHATLYWYQQILGQGPKLLIQFQNNGVVDDSQLPKDRFSAERLKGVDSTLKIQPAKLEDSAVYLCASSFPFGTDTQYFGPGTRLTVL.

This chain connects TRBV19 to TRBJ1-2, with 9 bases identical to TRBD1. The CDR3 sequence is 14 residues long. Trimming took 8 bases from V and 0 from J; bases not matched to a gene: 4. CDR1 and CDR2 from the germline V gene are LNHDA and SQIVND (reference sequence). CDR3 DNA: TGTGCCAGTCGGACAGGGGATCCTAACTATGGCTACACCTTC. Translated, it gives CASRTGDPNYGYTF.

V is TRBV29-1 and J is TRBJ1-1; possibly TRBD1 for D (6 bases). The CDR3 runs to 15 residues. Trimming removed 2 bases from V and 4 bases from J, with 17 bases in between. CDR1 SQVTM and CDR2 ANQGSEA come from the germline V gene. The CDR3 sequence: CSVEPLQGGGTEAFF. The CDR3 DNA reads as TGCAGCGTTGAACCGTTACAGGGCGGTGGCACTGAAGCTTTCTTT.

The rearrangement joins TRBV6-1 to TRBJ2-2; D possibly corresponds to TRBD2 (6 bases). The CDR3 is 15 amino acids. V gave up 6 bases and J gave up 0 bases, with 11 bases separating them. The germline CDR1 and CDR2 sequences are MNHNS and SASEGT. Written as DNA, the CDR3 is TGTGCCAGCAGCCTGGGGGGTCCGAACACCGGGGAGCTGTTTTTT. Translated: CASSLGGPNTGELFF.